The 21 T cell receptor beta chains listed next were all sequenced from one sample in a study of CD8 T cells in ankylosing spondylitis. TCRdb re-derived calls from the 5' RACE reads in MiXCR, one entry per CDR3 protein. The sample has just under 350,000 distinct CDR3 sequences, approximately 14% seen once. The sample taken for sequencing was blood, either unsorted or a sorted T cell fraction (not recorded which). Receptors were obtained from a male donor with ankylosing spondylitis or in good health (not recorded which).

This clonotype was recorded a few times. The junction shows a germline mismatch at one end, possibly a read error. The rearrangement links TRBV7-2 to TRBJ2-7; maybe TRBD2 (5 bases). The CDR3 length is 12 residues. The germline V gene encodes CDR1 SGHTA and CDR2 FQGNSA. CDR3 DNA: TGTGCCAGCAGCCTAGCCCCGACCGAGCAGTACTTC. Amino acids: CASSLAPTEQYF. Looking up the rest from reference TRBV7-2 and TRBJ2-7 gives the full variable domain: GAGVSQSPSNKVTEKGKDVELRCDPISGHTALYWYRQSLGQGLEFLIYFQGNSAPDKSGLPSDRFSAERTGGSVSTLTIQRTQQEDSAVYLCASSLAPTEQYFGPGTRLTVT.

V usage is TRBV5-5 and J usage is TRBJ1-1, with a weak D call TRBD1 (5 bases). The CDR3 totals 14 residues. CDR1 SGHKS and CDR2 YYEKEE come from the germline V gene (reference sequence). The germline V and J ends were trimmed by 4 bases and 7 bases, with 17 bases remaining between them. The CDR3 sequence is CASSPGLNYGEAFF. The CDR3, as DNA: TGTGCCAGCAGCCCGGGACTTAATTACGGTGAAGCTTTCTTT. Based on the CDR3 plus reference TRBV5-5 and TRBJ1-1, the full variable domain is DAGVTQSPTHLIKTRGQQVTLRCSPISGHKSVSWYQQVLGQGPQFIFQYYEKEERGRGNFPDRFSARQFPNYSSELNVNALLLGDSALYLCASSPGLNYGEAFFGQGTRLTVV.

This clonotype was observed a handful of times. The chain combines TRBV15 with TRBJ2-1; 9 nucleotides line up with TRBD2. From germline, CDR1 is LNHNV and CDR2 YYDKDF (reference sequence). This CDR3 has 14 residues. J was trimmed by 6 bases and V by 7 bases; bases with no gene match: 7. This chain's CDR3 is CATTAGGLANEQFF. CDR3 bases: TGTGCCACCACGGCGGGGGGGCTAGCCAATGAGCAGTTCTTC.

The V call is TRBV6-2 or TRBV6-3, the J call TRBJ2-1; 8 nucleotides match TRBD1. J gave up 6 bases and V 6 bases, and 10 bases lay outside the gene matches. Germline CDR1 MNHEY, CDR2 SVGEGT. The CDR3 has 15 amino acids. The CDR3 here is CASSPTRTGTNEQFF. In nucleotides, the CDR3 is TGTGCCAGCAGCCCCACCCGGACAGGGACCAATGAGCAGTTCTTC.

This clonotype was counted a few times. Mismatch with germline at one junction end may stem from a read error. The chain carries TRBV5-1 and TRBJ2-7; D not certain. The CDR3 spans 11 residues. Germline V CDR1 and CDR2: SGHRS, YFSETQ. CDR3 nucleotides: TGCGCCAGCAGCTTGAAACGGACGGGCCTCTTC. This sequence encodes CASSLKRTGLF.

A few counts support this clonotype. This chain connects TRBV6-1 to TRBJ2-2, with TRBD2 matching over 7 bases. The CDR3 sequence is 15 residues long. Germline CDR1 and CDR2: MNHNS and SASEGT. V lost 7 bases, J lost 5 bases, and 10 bases stayed unmatched. CDR3 coding DNA: TGTGCCAGCAAGGGAGGGGAGAAGGGGACCGGGGAGCTGTTTTTT. This translates into CASKGGEKGTGELFF.

The gene calls are TRBV2 and TRBJ1-3; no firm D call. Trimming removed 8 bases at V and 4 bases at J, with 15 bases between. Germline V gives CDR1 SNHLY, CDR2 FYNNEI. The CDR3 is 14 residues long. The CDR3 is CASRAPLDGNTIYF. The CDR3 DNA reads as TGTGCCAGCCGGGCCCCGCTGGACGGAAACACCATATATTTT.

This clonotype was recorded a few times. DNA for the CDR3: TGCGCCAGCAGCCAAGATCCAGTAACTGAGCAGTTCTTC. It codes for CASSQDPVTEQFF. The gene calls are TRBV4-1 and TRBJ2-1; D gene uncertain. Germline lookup yields CDR1 MGHRA and CDR2 YSYEKL. The CDR3 spans 13 residues. Trimming cost V 0 bases and J 9 bases, with 9 bases left between them.

This clonotype was detected many times. Mismatch with germline at one junction end may stem from a read error. The J gene is TRBJ2-1, the V gene TRBV12-3 or TRBV12-4; no reliable D call. The CDR3 totals 12 residues. CDR3 coding DNA: TGCGCCAGCAGCTTGGCCTACAATGAGCAGTTCTTC. The encoded protein is CASSLAYNEQFF.

The chain recombines TRBV11-3 with TRBJ2-1; a possible D gene is TRBD2 (6 bases). Germline values: CDR1 SGHNT, CDR2 YENEEA. The CDR3 is 15 residues long. V was shortened by 4 bases and J by 6 bases, with 16 bases between the two germline ends. The CDR3 here is CASSYRQTSSNEQFF. Here the CDR3 DNA reads TGTGCCAGCAGCTACAGGCAAACTAGCTCCAATGAGCAGTTCTTC.

This clonotype was seen a handful of times. J is TRBJ2-6 and V is TRBV3-1; a weak D match, TRBD1 (6 bases). The CDR3 has 19 amino acids. Germline V gene sequence: CDR1 LGHDT, CDR2 YNNKEL (reference sequence). Trimming took off 5 bases at V and 1 base at J, with 21 bases between the two ends. CDR3 DNA sequence: TGTGCCAGCAGCTTCCCGGGACAACTAATTTCTTCTGGGGCCAACGTCCTGACTTTC. It translates to CASSFPGQLISSGANVLTF.

CDR3 nucleotides: TGTGCCAGCAGCTTAGCGACTAGCGGGGGGTTCCAAGAGACCCAGTACTTC. It encodes CASSLATSGGFQETQYF. This sequence joins TRBV7-2 and TRBJ2-5, with 13 bases matching TRBD2. The junction had 2 bases not matched to a gene; V was cut back by 0 bases and J by 1 base. The CDR3 runs to 17 residues. Germline V CDR1 and CDR2: SGHTA, FQGNSA.

A few counts support this clonotype. The genes are TRBV10-2 and TRBJ1-2, with 7 bases fitting TRBD1. Per germline, CDR1 WSHSY and CDR2 SAAADI. V was clipped by 0 bases and J by 4 bases; unmatched bases: 2. CDR3 length: 14 residues. The CDR3 sequence: CASSESGGAYGYTF. The DNA of the CDR3 is TGCGCCAGCAGTGAGTCAGGGGGCGCCTATGGCTACACCTTC.

The J gene is TRBJ2-3, the V gene TRBV27, with a possible D match to TRBD1 (6 bases). V was shortened by 3 bases and J by 5 bases, with 12 bases between the two germline ends. Germline CDR1 is MNHEY and CDR2 is SMNVEV (reference sequence). CDR3 size: 14 residues. DNA for the CDR3: TGTGCCAGCAGTTTTTTGGGGGCAGGAGATACGCAGTATTTT. Its translation is CASSFLGAGDTQYF.

On this clonotype itself: This could be a read error, since a much larger clone is one nucleotide away. This is likely a read error, given that the CDR3 carries no conserved phenylalanine or tryptophan at its end. The DNA for the CDR3 is TGCGCCAGCAGCGTGGCCCCCACAGATACGCAGTATTCT. It is translated as CASSVAPTDTQYS. The V call is TRBV5-1, the J call TRBJ2-3; D not resolved. Per the germline V gene, CDR1 is SGHRS and CDR2 is YFSETQ. This CDR3 has 13 residues. The V end was cut by 4 bases, the J end by 2 bases, with 8 bases between.

The chain recombines TRBV3-1 with TRBJ2-3, with 11 bases lining up with TRBD2. In germline, CDR1 is LGHDT, CDR2 YNNKEL (reference sequence). CDR3 length: 15 residues. After removal of 4 bases from V and 4 bases from J, the junction contained 4 bases not matched to a gene. The CDR3 sequence: CASSLTSGRSDTQYF. CDR3 DNA sequence: TGTGCCAGCAGCCTTACTAGCGGGAGATCAGATACGCAGTATTTT.

V and J are TRBV2 and TRBJ1-5, with 7 bases lining up with TRBD1. The trim removed 7 bases at V and 7 bases at J, leaving 10 bases unmatched. This CDR3 spans 14 amino acids. Germline V CDR1 and CDR2: SNHLY, FYNNEI. The CDR3 DNA follows: TGTGCCAGCACCAAGCACGGGACAGCACAGCCCCAGCATTTT. Translating gives CASTKHGTAQPQHF. The full variable domain, completed using reference TRBV2 and TRBJ1-5, is EPEVTQTPSHQVTQMGQEVILRCVPISNHLYFYWYRQILGQKVEFLVSFYNNEISEKSEIFDDQFSVERPDGSNFTLKIRSTKLEDSAMYFCASTKHGTAQPQHFGDGTRLSIL.

For this clonotype: The junction departs from the called germline gene at one end, perhaps through a read error. The chain employs TRBV3-1 and TRBJ2-1, with 8 bases fitting TRBD2. The CDR3 covers 15 residues. Germline CDR1 is LGHDT and CDR2 is YNNKEL (reference sequence). DNA of the CDR3: TGTGCCAGCAGCCAAGGCCGGGGGGGGTACACTGAGCAGTTCTTC. Translating gives CASSQGRGGYTEQFF.

This clonotype was observed a few times. In nucleotides, the CDR3 is TGTGCCAGCACCGCGGACAGGGGGGGCTACACCTTC. It yields the protein CASTADRGGYTF. The chain has TRBV25-1 and TRBJ1-2; 10 bases match TRBD1. The CDR3 is 12 amino acids. The junction had 4 bases not matched to a gene; V was cut back by 7 bases and J by 8 bases. Germline-derived CDR1 and CDR2 are MGHDK and SYGVNS.

The CDR3 nucleotides read TGTGCCACCAGCAGAGAACAGTGGCAGGGAAACCGCTACACCTTC. Its translation: CATSREQWQGNRYTF. The chain uses TRBV15 and TRBJ1-2; TRBD1 is a possible D gene (5 bases). Trimming left V 0 bases short and J 9 bases short, with 17 bases between. CDR1 LNHNV and CDR2 YYDKDF come from the germline V gene (reference sequence). The CDR3 extends over 15 amino acids.

This clonotype was observed a handful of times. J is TRBJ1-1 and V is TRBV12-3 or TRBV12-4; D perhaps matches TRBD1 (6 bases). The CDR3 sequence is 13 residues long. The V end lost 2 bases, the J end lost 7 bases, and 11 bases lay between the germline ends. CDR3 nucleotide sequence: TGTGCCAGCAGTTTACGGGGGGCTGGTGAAGCTTTCTTT. Encoded protein: CASSLRGAGEAFF.